Listed below are T cell receptor beta chains from one sample, sequenced in a study of blood T cells in healthy people across ages. TCRdb called the 5' RACE reads again in MiXCR, with one record for every CDR3 protein. This table has some 1.5 million distinct CDR3 sequences, 35% to 45% appearing once. Sequenced: blood. The receptors were gathered from a young woman in good health. Both conserved end residues are part of each CDR3. A D gene is named only where the DNA matches it firmly. Size values are once, few and many counts, or a class for expanded clones, and some rows have none.

size	V	J	D	DNA	CDR3
many	TRBV12-3/TRBV12-4	TRBJ1-1	TRBD1	TGTGCCAGCAGTCGACAGGGGTGGGACACTGAAGCTTTCTTT	CASSRQGWDTEAFF
.	TRBV29-1	TRBJ2-7	.	TGCAGCGGCGCTCCCAGCTCCTACAATGAGCAGTACTTC	CSGAPSSYNEQYF
few	TRBV25-1	TRBJ2-7	TRBD1	TGTGCCAGCAGTGGATACGGACAGGGAATAGAGAGCGAGCAGTACTTC	CASSGYGQGIESEQYF
.	TRBV2	TRBJ1-5	TRBD1	TGTGCCAGCAGTGCCGGGACAGGGGGCTTTTGGCCCCAGCATTTT	CASSAGTGGFWPQHF
.	TRBV28	TRBJ2-3	.	TGTGCCAGCAGTCTTAGGGCCGTGTACACAGATACGCAGTATTTT	CASSLRAVYTDTQYF
.	TRBV20-1	TRBJ1-1	TRBD1	TGCAGTGCTACTCGTCCAGGGGGCACTGAAGCTTTCTTT	CSATRPGGTEAFF
.	TRBV4-3	TRBJ1-3	.	TGCGCCAGCAGCCCGCGGGTCGGCTCTGGAAACACCATATATTTT	CASSPRVGSGNTIYF
.	TRBV27	TRBJ2-2	TRBD2	TGTGCCAGCAGGTTTCTCGCTCTAGCGGGGGATATCGGGGAGCTGTTTTTT	CASRFLALAGDIGELFF
few	TRBV29-1	TRBJ2-1	.	TGCAGCGTTGACCGGGCGGTGAGCTCCTACAATGAGCAGTTCTTC	CSVDRAVSSYNEQFF
few	TRBV7-9	TRBJ1-2	TRBD1	TGTGCCAGCAGCTTAAGGGGACAGGGAAGGAACTATGGCTACACCTTC	CASSLRGQGRNYGYTF
.	TRBV27	TRBJ2-7	TRBD1	TGTGCCAGCAGTTTATCGGGACAGGGTCAGGCAGGATACGAGCAGTACTTC	CASSLSGQGQAGYEQYF
few	TRBV4-3	TRBJ1-2	.	TGCGCCAGCAGCCAAGCACCGACATCTGGGGATGGCTACACCTTC	CASSQAPTSGDGYTF
.	TRBV6-2/TRBV6-3	TRBJ2-1	TRBD1	TGTGCCAGCAGTTACTGGCGGGACAGGAGCTCCTACGAGCAGTTCTTC	CASSYWRDRSSYEQFF
few	TRBV29-1	TRBJ2-7	.	TGCAGCGCACGCGACAGGGACTCCGACGAGCAGTACTTC	CSARDRDSDEQYF
.	TRBV12-3/TRBV12-4	TRBJ2-1	.	TGTGCCAGCAGCCCATGTGACAGCTACAATGAGCAGTTCTTC	CASSPCDSYNEQFF
.	TRBV6-5	TRBJ1-6	.	TGTGCCAGCAGTTACCGACGTTCACCCCTCCACTTT	CASSYRRSPLHF
.	TRBV6-1	TRBJ1-1	.	TGTGCCAGCAGTGAAGCGGACACTGAAGCTTTCTTT	CASSEADTEAFF
few	TRBV29-1	TRBJ1-1	.	TGCAGCGTTGAATCGGGGGGCGCGGTAGCTTTCTTT	CSVESGGAVAFF
.	TRBV4-1	TRBJ2-7	.	TGCGCCAGCAGCCGAGGCACTAACGGGCTTCCCTACGAGCAGTACTTC	CASSRGTNGLPYEQYF
.	TRBV29-1	TRBJ2-1	.	TGCAGCGTTGAAGATATGGAGATACATAAGCAGTTCTTC	CSVEDMEIHKQFF
few	TRBV9	TRBJ2-7	TRBD1	TGTGCCAGCAGCGTAGGCCCAGGACAGGGCACCTACGAGCAGTACTTC	CASSVGPGQGTYEQYF
.	TRBV7-2	TRBJ1-2	TRBD1	TGTGCCAGCGGAACGACAGGGACTGAGTATGGCTACACCTTC	CASGTTGTEYGYTF
few	TRBV28	TRBJ2-4	.	TGTGCCAGCAGTTTTTTACGCGGGGTGGACATTCAGTACTTC	CASSFLRGVDIQYF
few	TRBV6-2/TRBV6-3	TRBJ2-4	.	TGTGCCAGCAGTTACCGCAGTGGGGTTACCAAAAACATTCAGTACTTC	CASSYRSGVTKNIQYF
.	TRBV20-1	TRBJ2-7	TRBD1	TGCAGTGCTCCCAGACAGGGGGGCTCCTACGAGCAGTACTTC	CSAPRQGGSYEQYF
.	TRBV28	TRBJ2-7	TRBD2	TGTGCCAGCAGCACTAGCGGGAGTAGCGTAAACGAGCAGTACTTC	CASSTSGSSVNEQYF
.	TRBV12-5	TRBJ1-5	.	TGTGCTAGTGGTTTCCCACCAGGTTCCAAATATAGCAATCAGCCCCAGCATTTT	CASGFPPGSKYSNQPQHF
.	TRBV24-1	TRBJ2-3	TRBD1	TGTGCCACCAGTGACGGGACAGGCACAGATACGCAGTATTTT	CATSDGTGTDTQYF
few	TRBV20-1	TRBJ2-1	TRBD1	TGCAGTGCTAGGAAAACTTCCGGGACAGGGGCCTACAATGAGCAGTTCTTC	CSARKTSGTGAYNEQFF
few	TRBV20-1	TRBJ2-1	TRBD2	TGCAGTGCTGCCGGGACTACGAATGAGCAGTTCTTC	CSAAGTTNEQFF
.	TRBV7-3	TRBJ2-7	.	TGTGCCAGCAGTATAGCGAGCTCCTACAATGAGCAGTACTTC	CASSIASSYNEQYF
.	TRBV2	TRBJ2-3	TRBD2	TGTGCCAGCAGGAGCGGACTAGCAGCAGATACGCAGTATTTT	CASRSGLAADTQYF
.	TRBV15	TRBJ1-1	.	TGTGCCACCAGCAGAGAGGGGAGGGTCCAGAACACTGAAGCTTTCTTT	CATSREGRVQNTEAFF
few	TRBV5-1	TRBJ2-1	TRBD2	TGCGCCAGCAGCTACACCGGACTAGCGGGCGTCTACAATGAGCAGTTCTTC	CASSYTGLAGVYNEQFF
few	TRBV20-1	TRBJ2-1	.	TGCAGTGCTAGGGGGACGGTTGAGCAGTTCTTC	CSARGTVEQFF
.	TRBV27	TRBJ2-1	.	TGTGCCAGCAGTCCCCCCGATATTGGCTCCTACAATGAGCAGTTCTTC	CASSPPDIGSYNEQFF
.	TRBV6-2/TRBV6-3	TRBJ2-7	.	TGTGCCAGCACGGCAGGGATCTACAATGAGCAGTACTTC	CASTAGIYNEQYF
.	TRBV12-3/TRBV12-4	TRBJ1-1	TRBD1	TGTGCCAACGCGGACAGGGCGTCGAACACTGAAGCTTTCTTT	CANADRASNTEAFF
few	TRBV7-2	TRBJ2-1	TRBD2	TGTGCCAGCAGCTTAGCGCAAACTAGCGGGACTGGTGTTCAAGGTAATGAGCAGTTCTTC	CASSLAQTSGTGVQGNEQFF
few	TRBV6-1	TRBJ2-3	TRBD2	TGTGCCAGCAGTGAAAAAGCGGGGGGGCCAGATACGCAGTATTTT	CASSEKAGGPDTQYF
few	TRBV5-1	TRBJ2-7	.	TGCGCCAGCAGCTTGGCAGTAGGAGGGGCCTACGAGCAGTACTTC	CASSLAVGGAYEQYF
.	TRBV20-1	TRBJ2-3	.	TGCAGTGCTAGATCCAGGGTAGGCGCAGATACGCAGTATTTT	CSARSRVGADTQYF
.	TRBV7-2	TRBJ2-1	TRBD2	TGTACCAGCAGCTTAGTATATACGGAGAGCGGGAGTACCTACAATGAGCAGTTCTTC	CTSSLVYTESGSTYNEQFF
few	TRBV4-1	TRBJ1-2	.	TGCGCCAGCAGCCAAGATCGTCGCGACATCACCTTC	CASSQDRRDITF
.	TRBV27	TRBJ2-1	.	TGTGCCAGCAGTTTGACGGGACTCTCCCCGTACAATGAGCAGTTCTTC	CASSLTGLSPYNEQFF
.	TRBV15	TRBJ2-4	.	TGTGCCACCAGCAGAGATCCGGCAGGACCGGCCAAAAACATTCAGTACTTC	CATSRDPAGPAKNIQYF
few	TRBV7-9	TRBJ1-1	.	TGTGCCAGCAGAGGTACGCTGTGGAACACTGAAGCTTTCTTT	CASRGTLWNTEAFF
.	TRBV28	TRBJ2-3	TRBD2	TGTGCCAGCAGACCCATGGGGACTAGCGGGAGGGTGGCAGATACGCAGTATTTT	CASRPMGTSGRVADTQYF
.	TRBV4-1	TRBJ1-2	.	TGCGCCAGCAGCCATGCCCCGCCCTACGGCTACACCTTC	CASSHAPPYGYTF
few	TRBV2	TRBJ2-7	.	TGTGCCAGCAGTGAAACCGAGCAGTACTTC	CASSETEQYF